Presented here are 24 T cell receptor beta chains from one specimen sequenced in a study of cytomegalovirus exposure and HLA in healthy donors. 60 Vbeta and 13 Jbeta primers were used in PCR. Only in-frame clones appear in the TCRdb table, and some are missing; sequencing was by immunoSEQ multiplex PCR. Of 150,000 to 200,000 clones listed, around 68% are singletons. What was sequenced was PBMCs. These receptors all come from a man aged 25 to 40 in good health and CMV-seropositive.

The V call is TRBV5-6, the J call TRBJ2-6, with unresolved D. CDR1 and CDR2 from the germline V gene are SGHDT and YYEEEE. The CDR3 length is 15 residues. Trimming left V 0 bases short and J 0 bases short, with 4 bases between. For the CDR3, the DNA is TGTGCCAGCAGCTTGGGCGGCTCTGGGGCCAACGTCCTGACTTTC. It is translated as CASSLGGSGANVLTF.

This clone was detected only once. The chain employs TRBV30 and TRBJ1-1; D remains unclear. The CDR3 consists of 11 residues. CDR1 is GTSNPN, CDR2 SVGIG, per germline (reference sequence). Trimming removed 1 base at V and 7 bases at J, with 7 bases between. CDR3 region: CAWSASYEAFF. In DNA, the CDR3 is TGTGCCTGGAGTGCGTCCTATGAAGCTTTCTTT.

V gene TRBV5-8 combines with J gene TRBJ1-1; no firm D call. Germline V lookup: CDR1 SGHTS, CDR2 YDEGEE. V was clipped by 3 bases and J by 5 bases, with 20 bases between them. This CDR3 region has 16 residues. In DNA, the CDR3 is TGTGCCAGCAGCTCAACGCAGCCGGGAAGAAAGACTGAAGCTTTCTTT. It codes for CASSSTQPGRKTEAFF.

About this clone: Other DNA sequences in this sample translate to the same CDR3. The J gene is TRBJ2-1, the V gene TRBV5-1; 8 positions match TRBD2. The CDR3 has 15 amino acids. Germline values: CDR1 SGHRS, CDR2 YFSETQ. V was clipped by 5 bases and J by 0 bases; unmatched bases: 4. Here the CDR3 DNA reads TGCGCCAGCAGTCTTACTAGCGGCTCCTACAATGAGCAGTTCTTC. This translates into CASSLTSGSYNEQFF.

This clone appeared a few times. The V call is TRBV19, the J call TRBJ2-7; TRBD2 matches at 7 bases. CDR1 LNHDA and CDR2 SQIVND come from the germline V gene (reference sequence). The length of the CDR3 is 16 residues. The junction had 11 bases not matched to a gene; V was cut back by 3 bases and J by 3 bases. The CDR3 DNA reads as TGTGCCAGTAGTATCGTTCCCCGGGGGGAGATCTACGAGCAGTACTTC. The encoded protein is CASSIVPRGEIYEQYF.

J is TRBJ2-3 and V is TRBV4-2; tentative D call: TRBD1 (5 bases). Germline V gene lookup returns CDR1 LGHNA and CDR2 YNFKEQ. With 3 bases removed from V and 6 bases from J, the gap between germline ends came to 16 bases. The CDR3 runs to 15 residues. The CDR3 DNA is TGTGCCAGCAGCCACCCGACAGACACAGGCGATACGCAGTATTTT. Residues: CASSHPTDTGDTQYF.

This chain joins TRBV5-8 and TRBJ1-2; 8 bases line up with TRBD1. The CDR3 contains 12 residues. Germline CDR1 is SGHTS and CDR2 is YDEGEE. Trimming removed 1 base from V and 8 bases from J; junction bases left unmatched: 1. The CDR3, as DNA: TGTGCCAGCAGCTTGTCAGGGGGCGGCTACACCTTC. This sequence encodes CASSLSGGGYTF.

The CDR3 nucleotides are TGTGCCAGCAGCCTACGGGGGGACTCTGGGGAGACCCAGTACTTC. The encoded protein is CASSLRGDSGETQYF. The chain employs TRBV7-7 and TRBJ2-5, with TRBD2 identical over 7 bases. This CDR3 is built from 15 residues. The J segment lost 5 bases and the V segment lost 5 bases, leaving 11 bases of the junction unmatched. Germline assignment: CDR1 SSHAT and CDR2 FNYEAQ (reference sequence).

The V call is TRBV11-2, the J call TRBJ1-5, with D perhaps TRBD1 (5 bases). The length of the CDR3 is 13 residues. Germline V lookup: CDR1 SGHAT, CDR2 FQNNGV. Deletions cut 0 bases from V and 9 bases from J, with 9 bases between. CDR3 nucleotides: TGTGCCAGCAGCTTAGATCTGGGGCGGCCCCAGCATTTT. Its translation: CASSLDLGRPQHF.

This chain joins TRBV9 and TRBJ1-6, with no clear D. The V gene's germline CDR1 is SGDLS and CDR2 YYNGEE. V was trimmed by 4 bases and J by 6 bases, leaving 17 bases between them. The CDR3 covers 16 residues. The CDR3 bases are TGTGCCAGCAGCTCTCAAAACAGTCCGAGTAATTCACCCCTCCACTTT. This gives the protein CASSSQNSPSNSPLHF.

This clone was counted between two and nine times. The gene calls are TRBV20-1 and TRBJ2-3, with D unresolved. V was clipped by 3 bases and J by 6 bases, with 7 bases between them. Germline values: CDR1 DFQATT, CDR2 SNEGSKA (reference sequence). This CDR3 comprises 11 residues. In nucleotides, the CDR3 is TGCAGTGCTAGGATCCGGGATACGCAGTATTTT. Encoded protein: CSARIRDTQYF.

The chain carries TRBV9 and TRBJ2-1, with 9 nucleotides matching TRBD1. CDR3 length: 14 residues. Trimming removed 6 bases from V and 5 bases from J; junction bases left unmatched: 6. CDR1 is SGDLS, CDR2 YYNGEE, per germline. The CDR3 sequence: CASTHGTGNNEQFF. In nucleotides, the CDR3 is TGTGCCAGCACCCACGGGACAGGGAACAATGAGCAGTTCTTC.

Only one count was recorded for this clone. The CDR3 loop is CAWSVGVSGNTIYF. The CDR3 coding sequence is TGTGCCTGGAGTGTAGGGGTATCTGGAAACACCATATATTTT. The chain recombines TRBV30 with TRBJ1-3, with D possibly being TRBD1 (5 bases). The germline gives CDR1 GTSNPN, CDR2 SVGIG (reference sequence). The V and J ends lost 0 bases and 1 base respectively, with 7 bases between them. The CDR3 loop spans 14 amino acids.

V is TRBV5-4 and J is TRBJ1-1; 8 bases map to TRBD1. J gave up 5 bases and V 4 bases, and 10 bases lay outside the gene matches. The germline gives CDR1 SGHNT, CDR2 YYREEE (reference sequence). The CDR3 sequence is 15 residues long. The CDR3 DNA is TGTGCCAGCAGCCTCGCGGACAGGGCGTGGACTGAAGCTTTCTTT. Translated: CASSLADRAWTEAFF.

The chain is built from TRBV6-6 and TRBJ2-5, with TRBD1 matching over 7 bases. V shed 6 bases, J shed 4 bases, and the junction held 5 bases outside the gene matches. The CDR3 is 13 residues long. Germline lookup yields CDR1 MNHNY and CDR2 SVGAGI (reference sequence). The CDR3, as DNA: TGTGCCAGCAGGAGGGACAGCCGAGAGACCCAGTACTTC. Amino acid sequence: CASRRDSRETQYF.

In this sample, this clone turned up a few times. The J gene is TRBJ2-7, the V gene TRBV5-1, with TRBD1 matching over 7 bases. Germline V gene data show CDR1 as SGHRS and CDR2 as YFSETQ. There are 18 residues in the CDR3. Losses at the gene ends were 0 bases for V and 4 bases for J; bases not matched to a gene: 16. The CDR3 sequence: CASSLAGPNRGFGYEQYF. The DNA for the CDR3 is TGCGCCAGCAGCTTGGCTGGCCCCAACAGGGGATTCGGTTACGAGCAGTACTTC.

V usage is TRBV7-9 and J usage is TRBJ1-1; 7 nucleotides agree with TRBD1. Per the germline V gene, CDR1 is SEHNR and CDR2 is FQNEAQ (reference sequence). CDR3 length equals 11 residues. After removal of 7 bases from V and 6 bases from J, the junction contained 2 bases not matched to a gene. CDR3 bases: TGTGCCAGCAAGACAGGGTCTGAAGCTTTCTTT. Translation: CASKTGSEAFF.

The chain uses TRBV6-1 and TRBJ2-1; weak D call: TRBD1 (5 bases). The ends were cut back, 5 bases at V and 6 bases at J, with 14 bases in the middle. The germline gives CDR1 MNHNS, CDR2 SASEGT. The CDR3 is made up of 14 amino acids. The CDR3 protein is CASSTRIGVNEQFF. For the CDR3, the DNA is TGTGCCAGCAGTACCAGAATAGGGGTCAATGAGCAGTTCTTC.

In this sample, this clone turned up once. Written as DNA, the CDR3 is TGTGCCAGCAGTGAATTAGCGGGAGGGTCTATTCGTGAGCAGTACTTC. As protein: CASSELAGGSIREQYF. V is TRBV25-1 and J is TRBJ2-7; the match to TRBD2 covers 11 bases. With V trimmed by 1 base and J by 7 bases, 9 bases remained unmatched. The CDR3 contains 16 residues. CDR1 MGHDK and CDR2 SYGVNS come from the germline V gene.

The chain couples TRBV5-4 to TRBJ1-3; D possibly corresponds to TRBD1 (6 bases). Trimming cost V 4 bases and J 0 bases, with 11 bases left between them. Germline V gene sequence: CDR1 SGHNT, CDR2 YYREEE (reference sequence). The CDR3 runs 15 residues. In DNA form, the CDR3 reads TGTGCCAGCAGCCCCACAGGGCCCTCTGGAAACACCATATATTTT. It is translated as CASSPTGPSGNTIYF.

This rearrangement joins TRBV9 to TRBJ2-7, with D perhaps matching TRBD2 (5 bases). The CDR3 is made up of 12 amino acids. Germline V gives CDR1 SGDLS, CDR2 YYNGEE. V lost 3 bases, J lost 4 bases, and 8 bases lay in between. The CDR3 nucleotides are TGTGCCAGCAGCGCCGAGGGTTACGAGCAGTACTTC. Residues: CASSAEGYEQYF.

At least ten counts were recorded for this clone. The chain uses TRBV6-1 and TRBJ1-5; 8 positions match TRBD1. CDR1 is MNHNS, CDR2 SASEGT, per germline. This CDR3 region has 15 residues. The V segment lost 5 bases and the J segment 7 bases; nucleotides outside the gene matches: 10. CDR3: CASSSGQGEGQPQHF. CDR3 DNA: TGTGCCAGCAGTTCAGGACAGGGAGAAGGGCAGCCCCAGCATTTT.

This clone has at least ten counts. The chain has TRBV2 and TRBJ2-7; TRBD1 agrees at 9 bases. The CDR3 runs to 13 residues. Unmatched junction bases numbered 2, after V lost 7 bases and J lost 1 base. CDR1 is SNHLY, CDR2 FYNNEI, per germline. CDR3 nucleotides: TGTGCCAGCACAGGACAGGGGTCCTACGAGCAGTACTTC. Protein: CASTGQGSYEQYF.

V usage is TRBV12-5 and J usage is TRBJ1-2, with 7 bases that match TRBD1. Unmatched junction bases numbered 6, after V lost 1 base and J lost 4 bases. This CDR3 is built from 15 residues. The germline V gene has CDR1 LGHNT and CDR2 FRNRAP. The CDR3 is CASGLATGDGYGYTF. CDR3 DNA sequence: TGTGCTAGTGGTTTGGCCACAGGGGACGGCTATGGCTACACCTTC.